This T cell receptor beta chain was captured in a study of PD-L1 blockade in urothelial cancer. Study-wide background: Atezolizumab was started by patients at some point between 2012 and 2014 at 1,200 mg intravenously every 3 weeks. Blood was tested 3 weeks (second dose) and 6 weeks into treatment. Blood gave a median about 150,000 T cells.

The table came from immunoSEQ multiplex PCR; TCRdb's copy has only in-frame clones and leaves some out. This sample carries tens of thousands of clones, less than 90% of them seen once, and the ten largest clones take approximately 2.1%. Stated time point: pretreatment peripheral blood. Per-patient samples, pretreatment and on-treatment, numbered 1 to 8. The V and J ends lost 7 bases and 3 bases, in that order; junction bases with no gene match: 5. The CDR3 contains 14 residues. Germline CDR1 and CDR2: MDHEN and SYDVKM. Material: PBMCs, obtained around atezolizumab (anti-PD-L1) treatment. V is TRBV28 and J is TRBJ1-5; 8 bases are shared with TRBD1. The clonotype comes from a man in his 60s with urothelial cancer. CDR3 sequence: CASTADRANQPQHF. The DNA of the CDR3 is TGTGCCAGCACCGCGGACAGGGCCAATCAGCCCCAGCATTTT.